The 7 T cell receptor beta chains listed next were all sequenced from one sample in a study of shared clonotypes between healthy human individuals. The method was immunoSEQ multiplex PCR; TCRdb's version includes in-frame clones alone and lacks a portion of them. The repertoire consists of fewer than 1.8 million clones, with approximately 98.5% occurring once and the leading ten covering about 0.34%. The sample was naive CD4+ T cells sorted from blood. Indicated subset: CD45RA+ positively selected. These receptors were taken from a man aged 30 to 39 in good health.

This chain connects TRBV5-1 to TRBJ2-3; 7 bases align to TRBD1. V lost 6 bases and J lost 4; bases outside the gene matches: 14. CDR1 is SGHRS and CDR2 is YFSETQ in the germline V gene. The CDR3 extends over 16 amino acids. CDR3: CASTSKGAPLADTQYF. The CDR3 DNA reads as TGCGCCAGCACCTCCAAGGGGGCACCTCTGGCAGATACGCAGTATTTT.

The V gene is TRBV11-2, the J gene TRBJ2-7; 10 nucleotides agree with TRBD2. Losses at the gene ends were 5 bases for V and 3 bases for J; bases not matched to a gene: 7. The germline V gene has CDR1 SGHAT and CDR2 FQNNGV. This CDR3 comprises 15 residues. CDR3 region: CASSPSGRGHYEQYF. CDR3 DNA: TGTGCCAGCAGCCCAAGCGGGAGGGGCCACTACGAGCAGTACTTC. Supplemented by reference TRBV11-2 and TRBJ2-7, the full variable domain reads EAGVAQSPRYKIIEKRQSVAFWCNPISGHATLYWYQQILGQGPKLLIQFQNNGVVDDSQLPKDRFSAERLKGVDSTLKIQPAKLEDSAVYLCASSPSGRGHYEQYFGPGTRLTVT.

The chain links TRBV2 to TRBJ2-1, with 10 bases aligning to TRBD1. CDR1 is SNHLY, CDR2 FYNNEI, per germline. This CDR3 is 13 amino acids long. J gave up 7 bases and V 5 bases, and 2 bases lay outside the gene matches. The CDR3 nucleotides read TGTGCCAGCAGTCCGGACAGGGGGAATGAGCAGTTCTTC. Protein product: CASSPDRGNEQFF.

The chain carries TRBV5-4 and TRBJ2-7, with 8 nucleotides matching TRBD2. Germline V CDR1 and CDR2: SGHNT, YYREEE (reference sequence). The CDR3 runs to 14 residues. V was pared by 3 bases and J by 2 bases, with 4 bases of the junction left unmatched. CDR3 nucleotides: TGTGCCAGCAGCTCCCGGGAGGGAGCCTACGAGCAGTACTTC. Translation gives CASSSREGAYEQYF.

The chain links TRBV7-9 to TRBJ1-2; D remains unclear. The CDR3 contains 16 residues. Germline loops: CDR1 SEHNR, CDR2 FQNEAQ (reference sequence). V gave up 5 bases and J gave up 5 bases, with 21 bases separating them. The CDR3 nucleotides are TGTGCCAGCAGCCCAGGACGGTCGGGAATTTTGTATGGCTACACCTTC. Its translation is CASSPGRSGILYGYTF.

As to this clone: Different DNA sequences within this sample yield the same CDR3. The V call is TRBV20-1, the J call TRBJ2-5, with D possibly called TRBD1 or TRBD2 (5 bases each). CDR1 and CDR2 from the germline V gene are DFQATT and SNEGSKA (reference sequence). The CDR3 spans 11 residues. The V end lost 3 bases, the J end lost 4 bases, and 6 bases lay between the germline ends. In DNA, the CDR3 is TGCAGTGCTAGGGGGGTAGAGACCCAGTACTTC. Translation: CSARGVETQYF.

V is TRBV27 and J is TRBJ2-1; 7 bases map to TRBD2. Germline V gives CDR1 MNHEY, CDR2 SMNVEV (reference sequence). The J segment lost 10 bases and the V segment lost 3 bases, leaving 9 bases of the junction unmatched. The CDR3 consists of 14 residues. The DNA for the CDR3 is TGTGCCAGCAGTTTGCAGCAGACTAGCCAGGAGCAGTTCTTC. This gives the protein CASSLQQTSQEQFF.